This entry lists 23 T cell receptor beta chains sequenced from one sample in a study of T cell responses to AZD1222 COVID-19 vaccine. Assay: immunoSEQ multiplex PCR; the TCRdb copy retains only in-frame clones and omits some. Here the sample spans some 160,000 clones, 85% to 90% being singletons. The specimen was peripheral blood, collected on day 0 of AZD1222 vaccination. These receptors were obtained from an adult in good health.

The V and J genes are TRBV6-6 and TRBJ1-2, with D perhaps TRBD1 (5 bases). CDR1 and CDR2 (germline): MNHNY, SVGAGI (reference sequence). Trimming removed 7 bases from V and 5 bases from J, with 17 bases in between. The CDR3 is 14 amino acids. Here the CDR3 DNA reads TGTGCCAGCACGTCCAGGGAAGGGGAATATGGCTACACCTTC. Protein product: CASTSREGEYGYTF.

The V and J genes are TRBV19 and TRBJ1-1, with D hard to call. The V gene lost 1 base and the J gene lost 1 base, with 4 bases spanning the gap. The V gene's germline CDR1 is LNHDA and CDR2 SQIVND (reference sequence). The CDR3 spans 13 residues. This CDR3 is CASSIAQNTEAFF. As DNA, the CDR3 is TGTGCCAGTAGTATAGCCCAGAACACTGAAGCTTTCTTT. Full variable domain (remainder filled in from reference TRBV19 and TRBJ1-1): DGGITQSPKYLFRKEGQNVTLSCEQNLNHDAMYWYRQDPGQGLRLIYYSQIVNDFQKGDIAEGYSVSREKKESFPLTVTSAQKNPTAFYLCASSIAQNTEAFFGQGTRLTVV.

V is TRBV2 and J is TRBJ1-5; no definite D call. Germline loops: CDR1 SNHLY, CDR2 FYNNEI. Trimming left V 3 bases short and J 2 bases short, with 11 bases between. The CDR3 loop spans 15 amino acids. CDR3 nucleotides: TGTGCCAGCAGTGATGGAGCGCAGGGCAATCAGCCCCAGCATTTT. Protein product: CASSDGAQGNQPQHF. Combining the CDR3 with reference TRBV2 and TRBJ1-5 gives the whole variable domain EPEVTQTPSHQVTQMGQEVILRCVPISNHLYFYWYRQILGQKVEFLVSFYNNEISEKSEIFDDQFSVERPDGSNFTLKIRSTKLEDSAMYFCASSDGAQGNQPQHFGDGTRLSIL.

This chain uses TRBV7-9 with TRBJ2-3; no clear D gene. Germline assignment: CDR1 SEHNR and CDR2 FQNEAQ (reference sequence). Trimming cost V 3 bases and J 3 bases, with 13 bases left between them. This CDR3 spans 15 amino acids. The CDR3, as DNA: TGTGCCAGCAGCTTTCAGGTCAGGATTACAGATACGCAGTATTTT. Its translation is CASSFQVRITDTQYF.

The rearrangement uses TRBV5-1 and TRBJ2-3; possible D gene TRBD2, 6 bases. The CDR3 covers 15 residues. Germline V gene sequence: CDR1 SGHRS, CDR2 YFSETQ. V dropped 5 bases and J dropped 0 bases, with 13 bases sitting between them. The CDR3: CASSSSGDSTDTQYF. CDR3 in DNA: TGCGCCAGCAGTAGTAGCGGAGATAGCACAGATACGCAGTATTTT. Using reference TRBV5-1 and TRBJ2-3 for the parts outside the CDR3, the full variable domain is KAGVTQTPRYLIKTRGQQVTLSCSPISGHRSVSWYQQTPGQGLQFLFEYFSETQRNKGNFPGRFSGRQFSNSRSEMNVSTLELGDSALYLCASSSSGDSTDTQYFGPGTRLTVL.

The gene calls are TRBV7-2 and TRBJ2-1, with TRBD2 identical over 7 bases. The germline V gene has CDR1 SGHTA and CDR2 FQGNSA. The trim removed 4 bases at V and 7 bases at J, leaving 19 bases unmatched. The CDR3 runs to 18 residues. CDR3: CASSSPGLLRDVRNEQFF. CDR3 nucleotide sequence: TGTGCCAGCAGCTCCCCGGGACTACTAAGGGACGTAAGGAATGAGCAGTTCTTC.

The J gene is TRBJ1-1, the V gene TRBV28; the D gene is possibly TRBD1 (6 bases). This CDR3 has 12 amino acids. Germline V gives CDR1 MDHEN, CDR2 SYDVKM. Trimming took off 2 bases at V and 7 bases at J, with 8 bases between the two ends. CDR3 coding DNA: TGTGCCAGCAGTTTACAGGGGCTTGAAGCTTTCTTT. Its translation: CASSLQGLEAFF.

The chain uses TRBV4-2 and TRBJ2-1; a possible D gene is TRBD1 (5 bases). The CDR3 is made up of 15 amino acids. The germline gives CDR1 LGHNA, CDR2 YNFKEQ. The ends were cut back, 1 base at V and 2 bases at J, with 9 bases in the middle. The CDR3 nucleotides read TGTGCCAGCAGCCAAGGGGGCCCCCCCTACAATGAGCAGTTCTTC. It specifies CASSQGGPPYNEQFF.

Notes on this clone: In the same sample, other DNA sequences code for this CDR3. The J gene is TRBJ1-3, the V gene TRBV7-9; D not resolved. V lost 2 bases, J lost 4 bases, and 6 bases lay in between. The CDR3 is 13 amino acids. CDR1 SEHNR and CDR2 FQNEAQ come from the germline V gene (reference sequence). As DNA, the CDR3 is TGTGCCAGCAGCTTAATTTCCGGAAACACCATATATTTT. Protein sequence: CASSLISGNTIYF.

This clone was observed a single time. The genes are TRBV12-3 or TRBV12-4 and TRBJ2-6; D unresolved. This CDR3 contains 12 residues. V was trimmed by 8 bases and J by 6 bases, leaving 8 bases between them. The chain's CDR3 is CASRTQANVLTF. CDR3 coding DNA: TGTGCCAGCCGCACCCAGGCCAACGTCCTGACTTTC.

This clone is a singleton in its sample. This sequence joins TRBV14 and TRBJ2-5; D is undetermined. The CDR3 runs to 16 residues. V dropped 6 bases and J dropped 1 base, with 18 bases sitting between them. The germline V gene has CDR1 SGHDN and CDR2 FVKESK. The CDR3 DNA is TGTGCCAGCAGTTACGGCGCCACAGTATCCCAAGAGACCCAGTACTTC. Its translation is CASSYGATVSQETQYF.

Notes on this clone: Other nucleotide sequences in the sample specify the same CDR3. This chain uses TRBV10-3 with TRBJ2-2, with 7 bases matching TRBD1. This CDR3 contains 16 residues. Looked up from germline, CDR1 is ENHRY and CDR2 is SYGVKD. V was clipped by 2 bases and J by 0 bases; unmatched bases: 3. In nucleotides, the CDR3 is TGTGCCATCAGTGAGCCTGGGACAGCGAACACCGGGGAGCTGTTTTTT. It is translated as CAISEPGTANTGELFF.

This chain joins TRBV9 and TRBJ1-6; a possible D gene is TRBD1 (6 bases). CDR1 and CDR2 (germline): SGDLS, YYNGEE. The V end was cut by 0 bases, the J end by 9 bases, with 16 bases between. The length of the CDR3 is 16 residues. CDR3 DNA sequence: TGTGCCAGCAGCGTAGAGGGGGGACCCCGTCTTTCACCCCTCCACTTT. Translation gives CASSVEGGPRLSPLHF.

The rearrangement joins TRBV7-2 to TRBJ2-5; 12 nucleotides line up with TRBD1. The J segment lost 4 bases and the V segment lost 1 base, leaving 7 bases of the junction unmatched. The CDR3 runs 17 residues. Per the germline V gene, CDR1 is SGHTA and CDR2 is FQGNSA. The CDR3 region is CASSLGDRGPGGETQYF. The CDR3 nucleotides are TGTGCCAGCAGCTTAGGGGACAGGGGGCCCGGGGGAGAGACCCAGTACTTC.

This clone was recorded once. CDR3 in DNA: TGTGCCAGCAGTCACCCATCGGGACAGGGGAATGAAAAACTGTTTTTT. Its translation: CASSHPSGQGNEKLFF. This chain connects TRBV25-1 to TRBJ1-4, with 10 bases lining up with TRBD1. Germline lookup yields CDR1 MGHDK and CDR2 SYGVNS. V dropped 5 bases and J dropped 5; count of bases not matched to a gene: 8. The CDR3 runs to 16 residues.

The V and J genes are TRBV2 and TRBJ1-2; 7 nucleotides align to TRBD1. The CDR3 contains 16 residues. The ends lost 2 bases at V and 4 bases at J; junction bases unmatched: 10. The germline V gene has CDR1 SNHLY and CDR2 FYNNEI. CDR3 protein: CASSEYRDSDAYGYTF. Written as DNA, the CDR3 is TGTGCCAGCAGTGAATATCGGGACAGCGACGCCTATGGCTACACCTTC.

This clone was seen only once. This rearrangement joins TRBV7-9 to TRBJ2-3; 10 bases are shared with TRBD1. The germline V gene encodes CDR1 SEHNR and CDR2 FQNEAQ (reference sequence). The V and J ends lost 1 base and 5 bases, in that order; junction bases with no gene match: 6. This CDR3 is built from 16 residues. The CDR3 loop reads CASSLGDRGVVDTQYF. CDR3 nucleotide sequence: TGTGCCAGCAGCTTAGGGGACAGGGGAGTTGTAGATACGCAGTATTTT.

In this sample, this clone turned up once. This chain links TRBV18 with TRBJ1-1, with a possible D match to TRBD1 (5 bases). The CDR3 totals 14 residues. Trimming removed 2 bases at V and 8 bases at J, with 15 bases between. Germline-derived CDR1 and CDR2 are KGHSH and LQKENI. The CDR3 coding sequence is TGTGCCAGCTCACCAGACTTTGGAGGGGCCGAAGCTTTCTTT. As protein: CASSPDFGGAEAFF.

In DNA form, the CDR3 reads TGCAGTGCTAGAGGGGAGGGTGAGCAGTACTTC. This encodes CSARGEGEQYF. The chain carries TRBV20-1 and TRBJ2-7; 7 nucleotides agree with TRBD2. CDR1 DFQATT and CDR2 SNEGSKA come from the germline V gene (reference sequence). The CDR3 contains 11 residues. J gave up 7 bases and V 1 base, and 1 base lay outside the gene matches.

This rearrangement joins TRBV7-3 to TRBJ2-3; TRBD2 matches at 9 bases. After removal of 8 bases from V and 4 bases from J, the junction contained 7 bases not matched to a gene. Germline CDR1 is SGHTA and CDR2 is FQGTGA. This CDR3 comprises 14 residues. The chain's CDR3 is CASGAGGQADTQYF. DNA of the CDR3: TGTGCCAGCGGAGCGGGAGGACAAGCAGATACGCAGTATTTT.

In nucleotides, the CDR3 is TGTGCCAGCAGCGTAGAAGCGGGACCCCCTGGAAACACCATATATTTT. It yields the protein CASSVEAGPPGNTIYF. The rearrangement links TRBV9 to TRBJ1-3; a possible D gene is TRBD1 (5 bases). The V gene's germline CDR1 is SGDLS and CDR2 YYNGEE. V shed 0 bases and J shed 2 bases, with 12 bases lying between them. The CDR3 consists of 16 residues.

The rearrangement links TRBV7-2 to TRBJ2-1, with D hard to call. Trimming stripped 0 bases from V and 5 bases from J, with 11 bases between. Germline assignment: CDR1 SGHTA and CDR2 FQGNSA. This CDR3 is built from 15 residues. For the CDR3, the DNA is TGTGCCAGCAGCTTAGCTAGCAATGTTAACAATGAGCAGTTCTTC. Amino acid sequence: CASSLASNVNNEQFF. The variable domain in full, completed from reference TRBV7-2 and TRBJ2-1, reads GAGVSQSPSNKVTEKGKDVELRCDPISGHTALYWYRQSLGQGLEFLIYFQGNSAPDKSGLPSDRFSAERTGGSVSTLTIQRTQQEDSAVYLCASSLASNVNNEQFFGPGTRLTVL.

J is TRBJ1-3 and V is TRBV4-3; D remains unclear. The V end lost 4 bases, the J end lost 1 base, and 8 bases lay between the germline ends. CDR1 and CDR2 from the germline V gene are LGHNA and YSLEER. The CDR3 covers 14 residues. CDR3 sequence reads: CASSRTGSGNTIYF. The CDR3, as DNA: TGCGCCAGCAGCCGCACGGGATCTGGAAACACCATATATTTT.